The T cell receptor (beta chain) described here comes from a study of early T cells in non-severe SARS-CoV-2 infection. Study-wide context: Unsorted whole-blood RNA was sequenced in bulk, leaving chains unpaired. Study outcomes and limitations: Comparison of clonotypes with VDJdb favored anti-spike CD8 responses while missing private and CD4 specificities.

Germline V gene data show CDR1 as SGHAT and CDR2 as FQNNGV. This CDR3 region has 14 residues. Trimming took 1 base from V and 10 from J; bases not matched to a gene: 6. The library protocol tagged individual cDNA molecules with unique molecular identifiers. TCRdb re-derived calls from the 5' RACE reads in MiXCR, one entry per CDR3 protein. The sample consists of tens of thousands of distinct CDR3 sequences, approximately 9% of them appearing once. The sample holds many counts of this clonotype. Its antigen is still unknown. The chain is built from TRBV11-2 and TRBJ2-1; 8 nucleotides line up with TRBD2. The sequencing here drew on whole blood, taken at baseline. The sequence derives from an adult who was a healthcare worker with PCR-confirmed SARS-CoV-2 infection or an uninfected control (not recorded which). This CDR3 is CASSLGSGRAEQFF. The CDR3 DNA sequence: TGTGCCAGCAGCTTAGGAAGCGGGAGAGCCGAGCAGTTCTTC.